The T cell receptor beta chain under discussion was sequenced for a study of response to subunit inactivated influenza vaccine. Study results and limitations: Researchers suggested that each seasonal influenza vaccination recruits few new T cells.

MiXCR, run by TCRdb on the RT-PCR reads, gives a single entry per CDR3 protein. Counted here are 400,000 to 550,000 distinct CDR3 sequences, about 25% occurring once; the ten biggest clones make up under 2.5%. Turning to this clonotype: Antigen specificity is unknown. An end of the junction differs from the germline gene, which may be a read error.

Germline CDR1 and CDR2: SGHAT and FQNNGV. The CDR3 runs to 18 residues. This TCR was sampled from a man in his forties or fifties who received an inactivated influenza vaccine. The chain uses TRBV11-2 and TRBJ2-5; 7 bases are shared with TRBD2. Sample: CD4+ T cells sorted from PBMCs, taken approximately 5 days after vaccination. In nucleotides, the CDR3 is TGTGCCAGAAGCTCCGGGTTTAATCCCCAGCGGGAAACGTCGGCCCAGTACTTC. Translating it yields CARSSGFNPQRETSAQYF.